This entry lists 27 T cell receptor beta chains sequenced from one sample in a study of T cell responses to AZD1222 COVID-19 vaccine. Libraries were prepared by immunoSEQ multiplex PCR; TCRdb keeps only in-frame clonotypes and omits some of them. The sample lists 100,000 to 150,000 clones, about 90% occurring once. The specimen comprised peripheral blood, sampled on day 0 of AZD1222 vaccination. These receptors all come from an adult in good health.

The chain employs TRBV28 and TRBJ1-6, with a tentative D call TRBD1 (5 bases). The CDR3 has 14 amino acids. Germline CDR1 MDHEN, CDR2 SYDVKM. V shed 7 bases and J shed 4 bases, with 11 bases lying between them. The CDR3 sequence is CASIAGLYNSPLHF. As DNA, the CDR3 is TGTGCCAGCATCGCGGGACTTTATAATTCACCCCTCCACTTT.

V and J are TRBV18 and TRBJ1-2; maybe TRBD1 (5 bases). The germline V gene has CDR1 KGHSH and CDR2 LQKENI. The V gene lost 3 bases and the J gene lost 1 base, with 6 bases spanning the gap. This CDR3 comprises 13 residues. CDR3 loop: CASSPTDNYGYTF. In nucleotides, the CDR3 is TGTGCCAGCTCACCGACAGATAACTATGGCTACACCTTC.

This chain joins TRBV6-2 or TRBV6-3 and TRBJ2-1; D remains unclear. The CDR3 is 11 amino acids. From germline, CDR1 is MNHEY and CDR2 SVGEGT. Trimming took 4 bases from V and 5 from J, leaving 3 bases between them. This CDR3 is CASSLNNEQFF. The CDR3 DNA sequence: TGTGCCAGCAGTTTAAACAATGAGCAGTTCTTC.

The CDR3 spells CASRDPGPSEQYF. For the CDR3, the DNA is TGTGCCAGCAGGGACCCCGGACCCAGCGAGCAGTACTTC. This chain joins TRBV28 and TRBJ2-7; D ambiguous. The length of the CDR3 is 13 residues. Germline CDR1 and CDR2: MDHEN and SYDVKM. The V gene lost 6 bases and the J gene lost 6 bases, with 15 bases spanning the gap.

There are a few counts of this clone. CDR3: CASSKNSFLNTEAFF. Here the CDR3 DNA reads TGTGCCAGCAGTAAAAACTCGTTTTTGAACACTGAAGCTTTCTTT. The rearrangement joins TRBV2 to TRBJ1-1; no clear D gene. The CDR3 has 15 amino acids. Per germline, CDR1 SNHLY and CDR2 FYNNEI. Between the trimmed V and J ends, which lost 5 bases and 0 bases, there was a span of 13 bases.

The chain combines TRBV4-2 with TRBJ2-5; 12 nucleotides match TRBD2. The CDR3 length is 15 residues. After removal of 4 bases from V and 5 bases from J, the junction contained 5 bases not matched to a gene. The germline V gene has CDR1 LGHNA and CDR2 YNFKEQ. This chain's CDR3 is CASSRGLAGWETQYF. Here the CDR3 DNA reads TGTGCCAGCAGCCGTGGACTAGCGGGGTGGGAGACCCAGTACTTC.

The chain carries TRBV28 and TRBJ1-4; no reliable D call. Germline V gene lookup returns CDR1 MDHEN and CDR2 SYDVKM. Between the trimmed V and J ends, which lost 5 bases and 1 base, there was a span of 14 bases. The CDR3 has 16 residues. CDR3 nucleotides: TGTGCCAGCAGTCCCCTCGGCAAGGGAACTAATGAAAAACTGTTTTTT. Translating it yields CASSPLGKGTNEKLFF.

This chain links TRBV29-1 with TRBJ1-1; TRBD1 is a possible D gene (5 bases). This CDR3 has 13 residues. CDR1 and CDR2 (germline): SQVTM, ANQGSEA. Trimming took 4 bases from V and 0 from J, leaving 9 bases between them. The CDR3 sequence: CSVGRQMNTEAFF. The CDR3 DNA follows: TGCAGCGTTGGTAGACAGATGAACACTGAAGCTTTCTTT.

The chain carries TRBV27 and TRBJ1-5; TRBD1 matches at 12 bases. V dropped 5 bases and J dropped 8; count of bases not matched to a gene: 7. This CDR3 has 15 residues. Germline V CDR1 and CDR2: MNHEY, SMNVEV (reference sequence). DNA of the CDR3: TGTGCCAGCAGTAACCTGGGACAGGGGGCTAAGCCCCAGCATTTT. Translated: CASSNLGQGAKPQHF.

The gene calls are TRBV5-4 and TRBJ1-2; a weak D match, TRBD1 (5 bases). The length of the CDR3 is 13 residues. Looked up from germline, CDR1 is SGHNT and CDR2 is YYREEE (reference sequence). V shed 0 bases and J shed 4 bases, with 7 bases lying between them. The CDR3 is CASSLGQSYGYTF. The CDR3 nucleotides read TGTGCCAGCAGCTTGGGACAGAGCTATGGCTACACCTTC.

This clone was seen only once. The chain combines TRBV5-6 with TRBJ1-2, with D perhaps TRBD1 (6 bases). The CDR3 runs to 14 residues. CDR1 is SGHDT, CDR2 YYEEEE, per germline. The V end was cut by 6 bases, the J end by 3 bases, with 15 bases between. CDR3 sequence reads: CASNLQGRDYGYTF. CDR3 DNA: TGTGCCAGCAACTTACAGGGTAGGGACTATGGCTACACCTTC.

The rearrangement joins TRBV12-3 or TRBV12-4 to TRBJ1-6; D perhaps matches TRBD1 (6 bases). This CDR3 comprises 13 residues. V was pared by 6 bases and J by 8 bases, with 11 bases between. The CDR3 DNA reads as TGTGCCAGCAGGAGGGGGGGGGATTCACCCCTCCACTTT. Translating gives CASRRGGDSPLHF.

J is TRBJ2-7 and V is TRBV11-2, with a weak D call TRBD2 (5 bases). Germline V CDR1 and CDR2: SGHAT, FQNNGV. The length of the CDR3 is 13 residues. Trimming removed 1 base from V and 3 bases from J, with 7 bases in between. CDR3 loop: CASSLGGNYEQYF. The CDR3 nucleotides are TGTGCCAGCAGCTTAGGAGGGAACTACGAGCAGTACTTC.

The CDR3 loop reads CSAWSYNEQFF. The DNA of the CDR3 is TGCAGTGCGTGGAGTTACAATGAGCAGTTCTTC. The gene calls are TRBV20-1 and TRBJ2-1; D call uncertain. The CDR3 is 11 amino acids. V lost 6 bases and J lost 4, with 7 bases in between. From germline, CDR1 is DFQATT and CDR2 SNEGSKA (reference sequence).

The CDR3 sequence: CASRTTGGNEQFF. The CDR3 coding sequence is TGTGCCAGTAGGACAACGGGGGGCAATGAGCAGTTCTTC. The chain carries TRBV19 and TRBJ2-1; TRBD2 aligns across 7 bases. CDR3 length: 13 amino acids. Germline V gene sequence: CDR1 LNHDA, CDR2 SQIVND (reference sequence). The ends lost 6 bases at V and 6 bases at J; junction bases unmatched: 5. The full variable domain, in which reference TRBV19 and TRBJ2-1 provide the parts outside the CDR3, is DGGITQSPKYLFRKEGQNVTLSCEQNLNHDAMYWYRQDPGQGLRLIYYSQIVNDFQKGDIAEGYSVSREKKESFPLTVTSAQKNPTAFYLCASRTTGGNEQFFGPGTRLTVL.

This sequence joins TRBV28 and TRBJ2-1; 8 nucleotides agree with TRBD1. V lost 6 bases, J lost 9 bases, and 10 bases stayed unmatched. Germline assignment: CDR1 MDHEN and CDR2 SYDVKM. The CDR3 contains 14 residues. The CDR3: CASRSGQGSGEQFF. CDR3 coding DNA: TGTGCCAGCAGGTCCGGACAGGGTAGCGGTGAGCAGTTCTTC.

The chain's CDR3 is CASSPVTGPDTQYF. As DNA, the CDR3 is TGTGCCAGCAGTCCAGTCACGGGTCCGGATACGCAGTATTTT. The V gene is TRBV9, the J gene TRBJ2-3; D gene unclear. Germline CDR1 reads SGDLS; CDR2 reads YYNGEE. The ends were cut back, 5 bases at V and 6 bases at J, with 16 bases in the middle. The CDR3 has 14 amino acids.

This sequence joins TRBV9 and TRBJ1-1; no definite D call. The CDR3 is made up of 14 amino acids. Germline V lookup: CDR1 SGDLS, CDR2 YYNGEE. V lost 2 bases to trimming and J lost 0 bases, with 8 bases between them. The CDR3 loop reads CASSVTAMNTEAFF. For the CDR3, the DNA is TGTGCCAGCAGCGTTACAGCCATGAACACTGAAGCTTTCTTT.

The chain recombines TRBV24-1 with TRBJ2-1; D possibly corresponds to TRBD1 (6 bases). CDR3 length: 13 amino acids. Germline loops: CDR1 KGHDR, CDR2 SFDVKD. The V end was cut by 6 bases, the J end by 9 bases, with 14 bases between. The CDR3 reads CATSSRARGEQFF. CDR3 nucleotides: TGTGCCACCAGTTCGAGGGCCAGGGGTGAGCAGTTCTTC.

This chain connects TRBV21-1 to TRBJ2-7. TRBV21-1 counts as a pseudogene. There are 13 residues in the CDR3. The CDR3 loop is CASSNGQAHEQYF. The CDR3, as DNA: TGTGCCAGCAGCAACGGGCAGGCCCACGAGCAGTACTTC.

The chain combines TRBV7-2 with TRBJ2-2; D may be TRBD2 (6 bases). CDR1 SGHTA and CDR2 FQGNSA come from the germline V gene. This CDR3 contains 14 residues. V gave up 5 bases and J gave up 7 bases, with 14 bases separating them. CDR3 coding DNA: TGTGCCAGCAGCCCGCGTCTAGCGTTCGGGGAGCTGTTTTTT. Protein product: CASSPRLAFGELFF.

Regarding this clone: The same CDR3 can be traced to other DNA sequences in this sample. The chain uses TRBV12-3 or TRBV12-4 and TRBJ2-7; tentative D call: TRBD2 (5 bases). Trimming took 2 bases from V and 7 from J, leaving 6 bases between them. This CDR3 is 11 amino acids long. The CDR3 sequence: CASSLRGEQYF. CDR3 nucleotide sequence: TGTGCCAGCAGTTTACGGGGTGAGCAGTACTTC.

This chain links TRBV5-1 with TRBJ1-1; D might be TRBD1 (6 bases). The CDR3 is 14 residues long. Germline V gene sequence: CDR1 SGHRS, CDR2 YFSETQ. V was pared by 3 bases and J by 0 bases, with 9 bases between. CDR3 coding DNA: TGCGCCAGCAGCTCCGGGACAATGAACACTGAAGCTTTCTTT. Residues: CASSSGTMNTEAFF.

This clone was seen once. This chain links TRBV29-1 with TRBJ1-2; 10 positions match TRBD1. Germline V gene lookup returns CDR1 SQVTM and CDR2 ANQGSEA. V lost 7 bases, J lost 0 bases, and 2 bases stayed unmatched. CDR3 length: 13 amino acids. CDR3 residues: CSDGTGANYGYTF. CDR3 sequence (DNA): TGCAGCGACGGGACAGGGGCTAACTATGGCTACACCTTC.

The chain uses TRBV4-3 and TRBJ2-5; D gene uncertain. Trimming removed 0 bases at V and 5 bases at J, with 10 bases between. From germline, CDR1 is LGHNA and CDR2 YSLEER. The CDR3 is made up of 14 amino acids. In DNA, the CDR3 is TGCGCCAGCAGCCAAGATCGGCACACGGAGACCCAGTACTTC. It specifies CASSQDRHTETQYF.

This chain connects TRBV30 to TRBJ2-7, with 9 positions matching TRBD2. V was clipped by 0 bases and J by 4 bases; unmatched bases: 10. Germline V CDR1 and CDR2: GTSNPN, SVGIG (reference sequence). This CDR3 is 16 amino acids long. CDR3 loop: CAWSVAGGGRGYEQYF. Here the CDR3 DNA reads TGTGCCTGGAGTGTAGCGGGAGGAGGCCGCGGGTACGAGCAGTACTTC.

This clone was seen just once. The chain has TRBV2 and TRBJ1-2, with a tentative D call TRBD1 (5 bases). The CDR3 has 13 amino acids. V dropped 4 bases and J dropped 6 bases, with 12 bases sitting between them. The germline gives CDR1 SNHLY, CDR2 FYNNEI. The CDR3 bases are TGTGCCAGCAGTGTACTCGAAGGGGATGGCTACACCTTC. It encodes CASSVLEGDGYTF.